These 8 T cell receptor beta chains originate from one sample sequenced in a study of early T cells in non-severe SARS-CoV-2 infection. TCRdb used MiXCR to reprocess the 5' RACE reads, holding one entry per CDR3 protein. This table holds 35,000 to 55,000 distinct CDR3 sequences, roughly 12% found once. Input material: whole blood. The source of these receptors is an adult who was a healthcare worker with PCR-confirmed SARS-CoV-2 infection or an uninfected control (not recorded which).

Many counts were recorded for this clonotype. The chain employs TRBV6-5 and TRBJ1-1; D gene uncertain. Germline V CDR1 and CDR2: MNHEY, SVGAGI. The CDR3 spans 13 residues. The V end was cut by 5 bases, the J end by 1 base, with 8 bases between. The CDR3 coding sequence is TGTGCCAGCAGTCCAAAGTCGAACACTGAAGCTTTCTTT. Protein sequence: CASSPKSNTEAFF.

This clonotype has only a few counts. V is TRBV4-3 and J is TRBJ1-2; the D is unclear. The CDR3 has 14 residues. Germline V CDR1 and CDR2: LGHNA, YSLEER. V lost 0 bases to trimming and J lost 4 bases, with 9 bases between them. The CDR3 DNA reads as TGCGCCAGCAGCCAAGAATACCACTCCTATGGCTACACCTTC. Its translation: CASSQEYHSYGYTF.

This clonotype was counted at least ten times. The chain links TRBV20-1 to TRBJ1-1; a weak D match, TRBD1 (5 bases). V was cut by 5 bases and J by 1 base, with 14 bases left in between. The CDR3 runs 14 residues. Germline CDR1 DFQATT, CDR2 SNEGSKA (reference sequence). CDR3 amino acids: CSAQVGGANTEAFF. DNA for the CDR3: TGCAGTGCTCAGGTTGGGGGAGCGAACACTGAAGCTTTCTTT.

The chain joins TRBV28 to TRBJ1-2, with a possible D match to TRBD1 (6 bases). The CDR3 totals 12 residues. CDR1 and CDR2 (germline): MDHEN, SYDVKM. Deletions cut 8 bases from V and 4 bases from J, with 11 bases between. The CDR3 loop is CASERDTYGYTF. CDR3 coding DNA: TGTGCCAGCGAGAGGGACACCTATGGCTACACCTTC.

This clonotype has a count of ten or more. This chain links TRBV15 with TRBJ2-3; no firm D call. Trimming cost V 3 bases and J 4 bases, with 2 bases left between them. Looked up from germline, CDR1 is LNHNV and CDR2 is YYDKDF (reference sequence). The CDR3 covers 11 residues. As DNA, the CDR3 is TGTGCCACCAGCAGGTCAGATACGCAGTATTTT. Its translation: CATSRSDTQYF.

This clonotype has a count of ten or more. The chain couples TRBV13 to TRBJ2-7; D is ambiguous. Germline values: CDR1 PRHDT, CDR2 FYEKMQ (reference sequence). Deletions cut 5 bases from V and 2 bases from J, with 13 bases between. The CDR3 consists of 14 residues. In DNA form, the CDR3 reads TGTGCCAGCAGCACTCCCGGAGAAGCCTACGAGCAGTACTTC. It is translated as CASSTPGEAYEQYF.

As concerns this clonotype: One junction end disagrees with the germline gene, perhaps due to a read error. The rearrangement uses TRBV28 and TRBJ2-3; 9 bases are a match to TRBD2. Germline-derived CDR1 and CDR2 are MDHEN and SYDVKM. This CDR3 contains 17 residues. The CDR3 nucleotides read TGTGCCAACAGTTTCGTATCAGCGGGAGGCCCCACAGATACGCAGTATTTT. The encoded protein is CANSFVSAGGPTDTQYF.

This clonotype was seen ten or more times. V gene TRBV20-1 combines with J gene TRBJ2-5; 13 positions agree with TRBD2. Germline V CDR1 and CDR2: DFQATT, SNEGSKA (reference sequence). The CDR3 is made up of 16 amino acids. V lost 0 bases, J lost 5 bases, and 6 bases stayed unmatched. CDR3 sequence reads: CSAREGLAGAFETQYF. The CDR3 nucleotides are TGCAGTGCTAGAGAAGGACTAGCGGGAGCCTTCGAGACCCAGTACTTC.